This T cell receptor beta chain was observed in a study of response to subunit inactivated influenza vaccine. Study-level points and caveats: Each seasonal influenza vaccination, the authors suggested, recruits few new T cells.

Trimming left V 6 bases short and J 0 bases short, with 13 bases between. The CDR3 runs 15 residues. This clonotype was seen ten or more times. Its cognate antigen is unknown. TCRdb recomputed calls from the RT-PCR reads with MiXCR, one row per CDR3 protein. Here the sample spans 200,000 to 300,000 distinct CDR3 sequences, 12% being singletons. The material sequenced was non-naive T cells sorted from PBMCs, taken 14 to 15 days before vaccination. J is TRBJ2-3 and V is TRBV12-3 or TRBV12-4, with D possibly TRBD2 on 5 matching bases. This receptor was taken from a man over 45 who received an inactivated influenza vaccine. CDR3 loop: CASSPGAVSTDTQYF. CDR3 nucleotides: TGTGCCAGCAGCCCCGGAGCGGTTAGCACAGATACGCAGTATTTT.